The 21 T cell receptor beta chains given below trace back to one sample, sequenced in a study of blood T cells in healthy people across ages. A second PCR of 7 to 11 cycles used a sample-barcoded 5' primer and a J-beta primer mix. A single record per CDR3 protein comes from TCRdb applying MiXCR to the 5' RACE reads. The sample lists over 1,300,000 distinct CDR3 sequences, 59% occurring once. Sample: blood. The origin of the receptors is a man between 18 and 29 years old in good health.

This clonotype was recorded a few times. The chain is built from TRBV12-3 or TRBV12-4 and TRBJ2-3; D may match TRBD1 or TRBD2 (7 bases each). V was shortened by 1 base and J by 5 bases, with 19 bases between the two germline ends. CDR3 size: 17 residues. The CDR3 reads CASSLGQGGAAIDTQYF. The CDR3 bases are TGTGCCAGCAGTTTAGGGCAGGGGGGGGCCGCGATAGATACGCAGTATTTT.

The table lists this clonotype with a count of one. The chain recombines TRBV6-2 or TRBV6-3 with TRBJ1-2; D not certain. CDR3 length: 17 amino acids. Trimming took 0 bases from V and 0 from J, leaving 14 bases between them. In germline, CDR1 is MNHEY, CDR2 SVGEGT. CDR3 nucleotide sequence: TGTGCCAGCAGTTACTCGGGAGGCAACGAAGCTAACTATGGCTACACCTTC. It translates to CASSYSGGNEANYGYTF.

This clonotype occurred a few times. V and J are TRBV12-3 or TRBV12-4 and TRBJ2-3; the D call may be TRBD1 or TRBD2 (6 bases each). The CDR3 totals 16 residues. V was clipped by 0 bases and J by 3 bases, with 13 bases between them. In DNA, the CDR3 is TGTGCCAGCAGTTTAGCGGGGGGCGAAGGTACAGATACGCAGTATTTT. Translation gives CASSLAGGEGTDTQYF.

The chain has TRBV6-5 and TRBJ2-1; 9 positions agree with TRBD2. The length of the CDR3 is 13 residues. Germline values: CDR1 MNHEY, CDR2 SVGAGI. With V trimmed by 4 bases and J by 13 bases, 8 bases remained unmatched. In DNA, the CDR3 is TGTGCCAGCAGTTCATATCTAGCGGGGACCCAGTTCTTC. This sequence encodes CASSSYLAGTQFF.

V is TRBV20-1 and J is TRBJ2-7, with D perhaps TRBD2 (5 bases). V lost 0 bases and J 0 bases, leaving 15 bases between the germline ends. The CDR3 contains 16 residues. Per germline, CDR1 DFQATT and CDR2 SNEGSKA (reference sequence). This chain's CDR3 is CSARDRKRPSSYEQYF. DNA for the CDR3: TGCAGTGCTAGAGATAGGAAGCGGCCCAGCTCCTACGAGCAGTACTTC.

The sample holds a few counts of this clonotype. The J gene is TRBJ2-1, the V gene TRBV6-5, with 11 nucleotides matching TRBD2. The CDR3 consists of 15 residues. Trimming removed 4 bases from V and 8 bases from J; junction bases left unmatched: 7. Per germline, CDR1 MNHEY and CDR2 SVGAGI. The CDR3 sequence: CASSSLAGGRDEQFF. Here the CDR3 DNA reads TGTGCCAGCAGTTCTCTAGCGGGGGGTAGGGATGAGCAGTTCTTC.

The rearrangement uses TRBV6-6 and TRBJ2-1; unclear D gene. This CDR3 has 12 residues. Trimming stripped 5 bases from V and 4 bases from J, with 6 bases between. The germline V gene has CDR1 MNHNY and CDR2 SVGAGI (reference sequence). CDR3 residues: CASSPLYNEQFF. The CDR3 DNA reads as TGTGCCAGCAGTCCCCTATACAATGAGCAGTTCTTC.

For the CDR3, the DNA is TGTGCCACCAGCAGAGCGGGACTAGCGGCAAATGAGCAGTTCTTC. As protein: CATSRAGLAANEQFF. The V and J genes are TRBV15 and TRBJ2-1, with 11 bases fitting TRBD2. From germline, CDR1 is LNHNV and CDR2 YYDKDF (reference sequence). The CDR3 consists of 15 residues. J lost 7 bases, V lost 1 base, and 3 bases had no gene match.

The rearrangement uses TRBV11-2 and TRBJ2-3, with TRBD1 as a possible D gene (5 bases). Germline assignment: CDR1 SGHAT and CDR2 FQNNGV. V lost 3 bases, J lost 1 base, and 8 bases lay in between. The CDR3 spans 14 residues. The CDR3 region is CASSLTTGTDTQYF. The CDR3 coding sequence is TGTGCCAGCAGCTTGACGACAGGCACAGATACGCAGTATTTT.

The chain is built from TRBV29-1 and TRBJ2-4; 9 nucleotides line up with TRBD1. The J call is doubtful: the DNA matches TRBJ2-7 better. Germline assignment: CDR1 SQVTM and CDR2 ANQGSEA. The CDR3 sequence is 13 residues long. CDR3 residues: CSVLTGGLYEQYF. The DNA for the CDR3 is TGCAGCGTTCTGACAGGGGGTCTTTACGAGCAGTACTTC.

CDR3 coding DNA: TGTGTCATGCAGGGAGGGAACACTGAAGCTTTCTTT. It specifies CVMQGGNTEAFF. This chain joins TRBV7-9 and TRBJ1-1, with D possibly TRBD1 on 5 matching bases. The V gene's germline CDR1 is SEHNR and CDR2 FQNEAQ (reference sequence). This CDR3 comprises 12 residues.

The chain recombines TRBV4-3 with TRBJ2-3; 7 bases are a match to TRBD2. The V and J ends lost 3 bases and 1 base, in that order; junction bases with no gene match: 10. Germline assignment: CDR1 LGHNA and CDR2 YSLEER. The CDR3 has 17 amino acids. The CDR3 coding sequence is TGCGCCAGCAGCCAGGGACTACTCAGAGGGGGCACAGATACGCAGTATTTT. Its protein is CASSQGLLRGGTDTQYF.

This clonotype turned up a few times. The genes are TRBV7-2 and TRBJ1-5; D not certain. V lost 6 bases and J 5 bases, leaving 17 bases between the germline ends. There are 15 residues in the CDR3. Per the germline V gene, CDR1 is SGHTA and CDR2 is FQGNSA. The CDR3: CASSQRSGGDQPQHF. CDR3 in DNA: TGTGCCAGCAGTCAAAGATCGGGCGGAGATCAGCCCCAGCATTTT.

The chain recombines TRBV20-1 with TRBJ1-5, with 11 bases matching TRBD1. The germline gives CDR1 DFQATT, CDR2 SNEGSKA (reference sequence). With V trimmed by 0 bases and J by 6 bases, 10 bases remained unmatched. The CDR3 has 17 amino acids. The CDR3 loop reads CSARDFQGTGGRQPQHF. The CDR3, as DNA: TGCAGTGCTAGAGATTTTCAGGGGACAGGGGGACGTCAGCCCCAGCATTTT.

J is TRBJ2-3 and V is TRBV5-4; D possibly matches TRBD1 or TRBD2 (5 bases each). The CDR3 extends over 15 amino acids. CDR1 and CDR2 (germline): SGHNT, YYREEE (reference sequence). V lost 3 bases and J lost 0, with 11 bases in between. The CDR3 sequence is CASSSPGPSTDTQYF. CDR3 coding DNA: TGTGCCAGCAGCTCCCCGGGACCTAGCACAGATACGCAGTATTTT.

The rearrangement uses TRBV25-1 and TRBJ1-1; TRBD1 is a possible D gene (5 bases). The germline CDR1 and CDR2 sequences are MGHDK and SYGVNS. This CDR3 spans 15 amino acids. Trimming stripped 5 bases from V and 0 bases from J, with 13 bases between. CDR3 protein: CASSRARGVNTEAFF. DNA for the CDR3: TGTGCCAGCAGTCGGGCCAGAGGGGTGAACACTGAAGCTTTCTTT.

Worth noting for this clonotype: At one end the junction does not follow the germline gene, possibly because of a read error. The chain recombines TRBV13 with TRBJ2-5, with a tentative D call TRBD2 (6 bases). CDR1 PRHDT and CDR2 FYEKMQ come from the germline V gene (reference sequence). This CDR3 has 14 amino acids. CDR3 in amino acids: CASSREKYQGTQYF. As DNA, the CDR3 is TGTGCCAGCAGCCGGGAGAAGTACCAAGGGACCCAGTACTTC. Supplemented by reference TRBV13 and TRBJ2-5, the full variable domain reads AAGVIQSPRHLIKEKRETATLKCYPIPRHDTVYWYQQGPGQDPQFLISFYEKMQSDKGSIPDRFSAQQFSDYHSELNMSSLELGDSALYFCASSREKYQGTQYFGPGTRLLVL.

Details on this clonotype: One junction end disagrees with the germline gene, perhaps due to a read error. V is TRBV7-8 and J is TRBJ2-7; D not certain. CDR3 length equals 16 residues. Per the germline V gene, CDR1 is SGHVS and CDR2 is FQNEAQ. The CDR3, as DNA: TGTGCCAACAGCCCGTTCCCGGTCCGCGAAGCCAACGAGCAGTACTTC. It specifies CANSPFPVREANEQYF. Complete variable domain (other parts from reference TRBV7-8 and TRBJ2-7): GAGVSQSPRYKVAKRGQDVALRCDPISGHVSLFWYQQALGQGPEFLTYFQNEAQLDKSGLPSDRFFAERPEGSVSTLKIQRTQQEDSAVYLCANSPFPVREANEQYFGPGTRLTVT.

This clonotype was observed a few times. The rearrangement joins TRBV27 to TRBJ2-7, with D unclear. This CDR3 comprises 13 residues. V was cut by 1 base and J by 2 bases, with 6 bases left in between. The germline CDR1 and CDR2 sequences are MNHEY and SMNVEV (reference sequence). The CDR3 sequence is CASSLFPTYEQYF. The CDR3 DNA follows: TGTGCCAGCAGTTTATTCCCCACCTACGAGCAGTACTTC.

The rearrangement links TRBV4-2 to TRBJ2-4; D may correspond to TRBD1 or TRBD2 (6 bases each). The CDR3 extends over 17 amino acids. Trimming stripped 0 bases from V and 0 bases from J, with 12 bases between. CDR1 is LGHNA and CDR2 is YNFKEQ in the germline V gene. The CDR3 region has the DNA TGTGCCAGCAGCCAAGATTCTGGGGGGCTAGCCAAAAACATTCAGTACTTC. It specifies CASSQDSGGLAKNIQYF.

The sample holds one count of this clonotype. The genes are TRBV28 and TRBJ1-2, with D perhaps matching TRBD1 (6 bases). Trimming took off 1 base at V and 6 bases at J, with 18 bases between the two ends. Germline V gives CDR1 MDHEN, CDR2 SYDVKM. CDR3 length: 16 residues. The CDR3 is CASSLYQGYRTNGYTF. CDR3 sequence (DNA): TGTGCCAGCAGTTTATATCAGGGGTACAGAACCAATGGCTACACCTTC.